These T cell receptor beta chains were read from a single sample in a study of cytomegalovirus exposure and HLA in healthy donors. Sequenced by immunoSEQ multiplex PCR; TCRdb stores in-frame clones only, minus some. The profile covers 80,000 to 100,000 clones, with roughly four fifths appearing a single time and about 3.5% taken by the ten largest. Sequencing was carried out using PBMCs. The receptors derive from a middle-aged man in good health and CMV-seronegative. Both conserved end residues are part of each CDR3. The D gene is left open where the match is weak. Expanded clones are given a class, and other clones once, few, many or no size at all.

D gene: -; V gene: TRBV9; J gene: TRBJ2-5; clone size: once; CDR3 DNA: TGTGCCAGCAGCCTCCGGGCAGGAGGAGAGACCCAGTACTTC; CDR3 protein: CASSLRAGGETQYF
D gene: -; V gene: TRBV5-4; J gene: TRBJ1-6; clone size: -; CDR3 DNA: TGTGCCAGCAGCTTGGTGGGGACACGAAGCTCCTATAATTCACCCCTCCACTTT; CDR3 protein: CASSLVGTRSSYNSPLHF
D gene: -; V gene: TRBV25-1; J gene: TRBJ1-1; clone size: -; CDR3 DNA: TGTGCCAGCAGTGAAATGCAGGGAGGGGAAGCTTTCTTT; CDR3 protein: CASSEMQGGEAFF
D gene: -; V gene: TRBV6-6; J gene: TRBJ2-1; clone size: -; CDR3 DNA: TGTGCCAGCAGTTACTCGGCCGGGGGCTCCTACAATGAGCAGTTCTTC; CDR3 protein: CASSYSAGGSYNEQFF
D gene: -; V gene: TRBV27; J gene: TRBJ1-1; clone size: -; CDR3 DNA: TGTGCCAGCAGTTTATCAGGGGTGAACACTGAAGCTTTCTTT; CDR3 protein: CASSLSGVNTEAFF
D gene: TRBD1; V gene: TRBV7-9; J gene: TRBJ1-2; clone size: -; CDR3 DNA: TGTGCCAGCAGCTCCCCGGGACAGGGAAACTATGGCTACACCTTC; CDR3 protein: CASSSPGQGNYGYTF
D gene: TRBD2; V gene: TRBV5-1; J gene: TRBJ2-5; clone size: once; CDR3 DNA: TGCGCCAGCACTAGCGGGGGGGCCCGAGAGACCCAGTACTTC; CDR3 protein: CASTSGGARETQYF
D gene: TRBD1; V gene: TRBV2; J gene: TRBJ1-6; clone size: -; CDR3 DNA: TGTGCCAGCAAGATAAGGACAGGGGGGATTTATAATTCACCCCTCCACTTT; CDR3 protein: CASKIRTGGIYNSPLHF
D gene: TRBD2; V gene: TRBV5-4; J gene: TRBJ2-5; clone size: -; CDR3 DNA: TGTGCCAGCAGCTTGCCTAGCGGAGAGACCCAGTACTTC; CDR3 protein: CASSLPSGETQYF
D gene: TRBD1; V gene: TRBV11-3; J gene: TRBJ2-5; clone size: once; CDR3 DNA: TGTGCCAGCAGCTTAGGTCCGGGGACAGTCAAAGAGACCCAGTACTTC; CDR3 protein: CASSLGPGTVKETQYF
D gene: -; V gene: TRBV7-7; J gene: TRBJ1-5; clone size: -; CDR3 DNA: TGTGCCAGCAGCTTGCGTGGGTGCGGGCAGGGCAATCAGCCCCAGCATTTT; CDR3 protein: CASSLRGCGQGNQPQHF
D gene: -; V gene: TRBV2; J gene: TRBJ2-5; clone size: -; CDR3 DNA: TGTGCCAGCAGAGCCTGGGCAGCTCGAGGGGAGACCCAGTACTTC; CDR3 protein: CASRAWAARGETQYF
D gene: -; V gene: TRBV9; J gene: TRBJ2-2; clone size: -; CDR3 DNA: TGTGCCAGCAGCGTAGGTATCGGGGAGCTGTTTTTT; CDR3 protein: CASSVGIGELFF
D gene: -; V gene: TRBV19; J gene: TRBJ2-3; clone size: -; CDR3 DNA: TGTGCCAGCGCTCCGAGCGGGAGCACAGATACGCAGTATTTT; CDR3 protein: CASAPSGSTDTQYF
D gene: -; V gene: TRBV21-1; J gene: TRBJ1-5; clone size: few; CDR3 DNA: TGTGCCAGCAGCAAATGCCGGGGTAGCAATCAGCCCCAGCATTTT; CDR3 protein: CASSKCRGSNQPQHF
D gene: -; V gene: TRBV5-1; J gene: TRBJ2-7; clone size: -; CDR3 DNA: TGCGCCAGCAGCGACGGGACGGCTGGGGGGAACGAGCAGTACTTC; CDR3 protein: CASSDGTAGGNEQYF
D gene: -; V gene: TRBV7-3; J gene: TRBJ1-1; clone size: -; CDR3 DNA: TGTGCCAGCAGCTTATGGGGGCGAGGGACTGAAGCTTTCTTT; CDR3 protein: CASSLWGRGTEAFF
D gene: -; V gene: TRBV7-2; J gene: TRBJ1-6; clone size: -; CDR3 DNA: TGTGCCAGCAGCTTAGCGCTCGGGGGGTACTCACCCCTCCACTTT; CDR3 protein: CASSLALGGYSPLHF
D gene: TRBD2; V gene: TRBV27; J gene: TRBJ2-2; clone size: -; CDR3 DNA: TGTGCCAGCAGTTGGAATAGCGGGGGGCCCGGGGAGCTGTTTTTT; CDR3 protein: CASSWNSGGPGELFF
D gene: -; V gene: TRBV6-1; J gene: TRBJ1-5; clone size: -; CDR3 DNA: TGTGCCAGCAGTGGAATCGGACAGATAGATAGTCAGCCCCAGCATTTT; CDR3 protein: CASSGIGQIDSQPQHF